This T cell receptor beta chain derives from a study of blood T cells in healthy people across ages. This clonotype occurred once. What it recognizes is unknown. Study-wide findings and caveats: Observed TCR beta diversity per million T cells went down as age went up. This fall followed a roughly linear course with age. Unsorted PBMC input precluded a conclusive naive versus antigen-experienced comparison.

It was with a sample-barcoded 5' primer and a J-beta primer mix that a second PCR of roughly 7 to 12 cycles was run. TCRdb re-analysed the 5' RACE reads in MiXCR, keeping a single row per CDR3 protein. The sample has 550,000 to 600,000 distinct CDR3 sequences, roughly 48% seen once. The V gene's germline CDR1 is MGHRA and CDR2 YSYEKL. Deletions cut 0 bases from V and 7 bases from J, with 13 bases between. The CDR3 sequence is 16 residues long. Sequencing was carried out using blood. This TCR was recovered from a man older than 75 in good health. This rearrangement joins TRBV4-1 to TRBJ1-6; D is perhaps TRBD1 (6 bases). This chain's CDR3 is CASSQDTHRENSPLHF. As DNA, the CDR3 is TGCGCCAGCAGCCAAGATACCCACAGGGAGAATTCACCCCTCCACTTT.